This is a list of T cell receptor beta chains from one sample in a study of blood T cell repertoires in COVID-19. Profiling relied on immunoSEQ multiplex PCR, and the TCRdb table lists in-frame clones only, not all of them. The repertoire includes some 200,000 clones, 85% to 90% of them detected once, and around 5.7% sits in the top ten. The sample was peripheral blood. The receptors originated from a man older than 75 with acute or convalescent COVID-19. CDR3s include the opening cysteine and the closing phenylalanine or tryptophan. The D gene is left open where the match is weak. The size field is filled for only some rows; it gives once, few, many or a size class.

cdr3_aa	cdr3_nt	v_call	clone_size	d_call	j_call
CASSPGGADTQYF	TGTGCCAGCAGTCCAGGGGGCGCAGATACGCAGTATTTT	TRBV28	-	TRBD1	TRBJ2-3
CASSQPDDKWTGWVPREQYF	TGCGCCAGCAGTCAACCCGATGATAAGTGGACAGGGTGGGTTCCGAGGGAGCAGTACTTC	TRBV23-1	few	TRBD1	TRBJ2-7
CASSPGLAGGAYNEQFF	TGTGCCAGCAGCCCGGGACTAGCGGGAGGGGCCTACAATGAGCAGTTCTTC	TRBV9	-	TRBD2	TRBJ2-1
CASTGSSGNSYEQYF	TGTGCCAGCACCGGGTCTAGCGGGAATTCCTACGAGCAGTACTTC	TRBV7-8	-	TRBD2	TRBJ2-7
CASSPLRQGGEAFF	TGCGCCAGCAGCCCCCTGAGACAGGGCGGTGAAGCTTTCTTT	TRBV5-1	-	TRBD1	TRBJ1-1
CASSYWGGQNNEQFF	TGTGCCAGCAGTTACTGGGGCGGACAGAACAATGAGCAGTTCTTC	TRBV6-2/TRBV6-3	-	-	TRBJ2-1
CATLTQGQLYGYTF	TGTGCCACCCTCACTCAGGGACAGCTCTATGGCTACACCTTC	TRBV28	once	TRBD1	TRBJ1-2
CASRRELPPGLVVISTDTQYF	TGTGCCAGCAGGAGAGAATTGCCTCCTGGACTAGTAGTCATCAGCACAGATACGCAGTATTTT	TRBV21-1	few	-	TRBJ2-3
CASRGQGGYGYTF	TGTGCCAGCAGGGGACAGGGGGGCTATGGCTACACCTTC	TRBV6-5	once	TRBD1	TRBJ1-2
CASLDRAPNTGELFF	TGTGCCAGCCTTGACAGGGCCCCCAACACCGGGGAGCTGTTTTTT	TRBV28	-	TRBD1	TRBJ2-2
CASSFGQMNTEAFF	TGCGCCAGCAGCTTCGGACAGATGAACACTGAAGCTTTCTTT	TRBV5-1	-	-	TRBJ1-1
CASREQGTYEQYF	TGTGCCAGCAGGGAACAGGGTACCTACGAGCAGTACTTC	TRBV6-6	-	-	TRBJ2-7
CASSRGEAQHF	TGTGCCAGCAGCCGGGGGGAGGCCCAGCATTTT	TRBV12-3/TRBV12-4	once	-	TRBJ1-5
CASSQAGSGTDTQYF	TGTGCCAGCAGCCAAGCGGGGAGCGGCACAGATACGCAGTATTTT	TRBV3-1/TRBV3-2	-	-	TRBJ2-3
CAISDQNWGGRQETQYF	TGTGCCATCAGTGATCAGAACTGGGGGGGTCGACAAGAGACCCAGTACTTC	TRBV10-3	-	TRBD2	TRBJ2-5
CASSKQGTRAPYQETQYF	TGTGCCAGCAGCAAACAGGGGACGAGGGCCCCTTACCAAGAGACCCAGTACTTC	TRBV5-4	-	TRBD1	TRBJ2-5
CASGLEGVRAFF	TGTGCTAGTGGTTTGGAGGGGGTGCGAGCTTTCTTT	TRBV12-5	-	-	TRBJ1-1
CASSIERHAGELFF	TGTGCCAGTAGTATAGAGCGACACGCCGGGGAGCTGTTTTTT	TRBV19	-	-	TRBJ2-2
CASSLTGPGSPLHF	TGTGCCAGCAGCCTCACAGGGCCGGGTTCACCCCTCCACTTT	TRBV3-1/TRBV3-2	few	-	TRBJ1-6
CSGGADYGYTF	TGCAGTGGCGGGGCAGACTATGGCTACACCTTC	TRBV20-1	-	-	TRBJ1-2
CASSLESGLFPRRELFF	TGTGCCAGCAGCTTAGAAAGCGGTCTATTCCCCCGTCGCGAGCTGTTTTTT	TRBV11-2	-	-	TRBJ2-2
CAINRDSNTEAFF	TGTGCCATCAACCGGGACAGTAACACTGAAGCTTTCTTT	TRBV10-3	-	TRBD1	TRBJ1-1
CASSLRPSGSDTQYF	TGTGCCAGCAGCTTGAGGCCTAGCGGGAGTGATACGCAGTATTTT	TRBV5-5	once	TRBD2	TRBJ2-3
CASSFEGGYEQYF	TGTGCCAGCAGTTTTGAGGGAGGGTACGAGCAGTACTTC	TRBV28	-	TRBD2	TRBJ2-7
CASSYSRDRVRTPLHF	TGTGCCAGCAGTTACTCAAGAGACAGGGTTCGGACACCCCTCCACTTT	TRBV6-5	few	TRBD1	TRBJ1-6
CASSLEQGNYGYTF	TGCGCCAGCAGCTTGGAACAGGGGAACTATGGCTACACCTTC	TRBV5-1	-	TRBD1	TRBJ1-2
CASSTGTDKNIQYF	TGTGCCAGCAGCACAGGGACAGACAAAAACATTCAGTACTTC	TRBV5-4	-	TRBD1	TRBJ2-4
CATSFGGNTEAFF	TGTGCCACCAGCTTCGGCGGGAACACTGAAGCTTTCTTT	TRBV24-1	-	-	TRBJ1-1
CASSWTSEYTDTQYF	TGTGCCAGCAGTTGGACTAGCGAGTATACAGATACGCAGTATTTT	TRBV27	-	TRBD2	TRBJ2-3
CASSPDTIASQYF	TGTGCCAGCAGCCCCGACACGATCGCCTCCCAGTACTTC	TRBV3-1/TRBV3-2	-	-	TRBJ2-5
CASRAVAGYNEQFF	TGTGCCAGTAGAGCAGTAGCGGGGTACAATGAGCAGTTCTTC	TRBV19	-	TRBD2	TRBJ2-1
CSYSETSGYNEQFF	TGCAGCTATTCCGAGACTAGCGGATACAATGAGCAGTTCTTC	TRBV29-1	-	TRBD2	TRBJ2-1
CAYRLAGGMFF	TGTGCCTACCGGTTAGCGGGAGGGATGTTCTTC	TRBV30	-	TRBD2	TRBJ2-1
CASSSITLGTNQPQHF	TGTGCCAGCAGCTCTATAACCTTGGGCACCAATCAGCCCCAGCATTTT	TRBV7-2	-	-	TRBJ1-5
CASSIAGSYNEQFF	TGTGCCAGTAGTATCGCGGGCTCCTACAATGAGCAGTTCTTC	TRBV19	few	-	TRBJ2-1
CASSIGLAGPYEQYF	TGTGCCAGCAGCATAGGACTAGCGGGGCCCTACGAGCAGTACTTC	TRBV11-2	once	TRBD2	TRBJ2-7
CASSAQNTGELFF	TGTGCCAGTAGTGCACAGAACACCGGGGAGCTGTTTTTT	TRBV19	-	-	TRBJ2-2
CASSEAARGNIQYF	TGTGCCAGCAGTGAAGCGGCCAGGGGAAACATTCAGTACTTC	TRBV6-1	few	-	TRBJ2-4
CATREGPDEQYF	TGTGCCACCCGGGAGGGCCCGGATGAGCAGTACTTC	TRBV6-5	-	TRBD2	TRBJ2-7